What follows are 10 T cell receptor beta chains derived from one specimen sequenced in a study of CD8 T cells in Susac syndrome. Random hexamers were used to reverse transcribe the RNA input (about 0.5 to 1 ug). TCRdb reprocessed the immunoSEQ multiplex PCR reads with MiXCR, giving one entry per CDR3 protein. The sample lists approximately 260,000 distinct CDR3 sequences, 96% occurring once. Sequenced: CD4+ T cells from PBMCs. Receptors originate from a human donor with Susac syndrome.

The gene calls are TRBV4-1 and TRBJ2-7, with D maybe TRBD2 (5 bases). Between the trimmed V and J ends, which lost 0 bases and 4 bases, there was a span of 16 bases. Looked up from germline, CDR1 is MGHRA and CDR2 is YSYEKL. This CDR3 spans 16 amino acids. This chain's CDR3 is CASSQESVKWRYEQYF. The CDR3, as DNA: TGCGCCAGCAGCCAAGAGTCGGTGAAGTGGAGGTACGAGCAGTACTTC.

CDR3 protein: CSARRQAPLQHEQYF. Written as DNA, the CDR3 is TGCAGTGCTAGGAGACAGGCCCCCCTTCAACACGAGCAGTACTTC. This chain joins TRBV20-1 and TRBJ2-7; tentatively, D is TRBD1 (6 bases). The CDR3 sequence is 15 residues long. Between the trimmed V and J ends, which lost 3 bases and 5 bases, there was a span of 20 bases. The germline V gene has CDR1 DFQATT and CDR2 SNEGSKA (reference sequence).

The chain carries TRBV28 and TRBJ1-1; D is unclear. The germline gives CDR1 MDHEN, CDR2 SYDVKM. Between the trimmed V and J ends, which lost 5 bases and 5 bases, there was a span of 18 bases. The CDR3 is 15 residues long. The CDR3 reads CASSPLPGRGTEAFF. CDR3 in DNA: TGTGCCAGCAGTCCCCTTCCGGGCAGAGGGACTGAAGCTTTCTTT.

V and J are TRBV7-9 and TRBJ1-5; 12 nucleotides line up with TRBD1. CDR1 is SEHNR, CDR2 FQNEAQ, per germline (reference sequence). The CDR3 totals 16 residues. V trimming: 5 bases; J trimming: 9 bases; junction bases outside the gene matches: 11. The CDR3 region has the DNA TGTGCCAGCAGCCCATCTTCTGGGACAGGGGGCTTGCCCCAGCATTTT. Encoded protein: CASSPSSGTGGLPQHF.

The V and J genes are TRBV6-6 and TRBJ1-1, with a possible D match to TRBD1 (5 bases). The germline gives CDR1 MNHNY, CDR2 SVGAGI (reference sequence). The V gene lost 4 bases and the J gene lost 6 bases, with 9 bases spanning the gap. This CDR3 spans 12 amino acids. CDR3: CASSSGDPEAFF. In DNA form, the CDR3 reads TGTGCCAGCAGTTCGGGGGATCCTGAAGCTTTCTTT.

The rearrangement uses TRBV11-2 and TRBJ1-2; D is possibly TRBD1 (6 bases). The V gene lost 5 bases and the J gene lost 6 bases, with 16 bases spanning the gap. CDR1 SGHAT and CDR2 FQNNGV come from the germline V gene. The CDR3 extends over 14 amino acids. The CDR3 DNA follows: TGTGCCAGCAGCCCACTGTCAGGGGTCCATGGCTACACCTTC. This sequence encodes CASSPLSGVHGYTF.

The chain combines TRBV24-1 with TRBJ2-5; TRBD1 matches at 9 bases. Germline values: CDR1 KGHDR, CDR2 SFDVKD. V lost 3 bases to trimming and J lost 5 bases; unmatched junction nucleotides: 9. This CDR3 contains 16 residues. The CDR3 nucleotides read TGTGCCACCAGTGATCCCCTGACAGGGGGAGGCGAGACCCAGTACTTC. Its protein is CATSDPLTGGGETQYF.

The chain's CDR3 is CSARRDGAAETQYF. CDR3 nucleotides: TGCAGTGCTAGAAGGGACGGAGCGGCGGAGACCCAGTACTTC. The chain couples TRBV20-1 to TRBJ2-5, with D perhaps being TRBD1 or TRBD2 (5 bases each). Per germline, CDR1 DFQATT and CDR2 SNEGSKA (reference sequence). The CDR3 runs 14 residues. The V and J ends lost 2 bases and 5 bases respectively, with 15 bases between them.

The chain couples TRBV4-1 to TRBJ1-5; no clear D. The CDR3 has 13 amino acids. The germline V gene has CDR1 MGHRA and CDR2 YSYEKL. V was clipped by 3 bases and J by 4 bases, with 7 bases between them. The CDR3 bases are TGCGCCAGCAGCCAGATTGGGAATCAGCCCCAGCATTTT. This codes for CASSQIGNQPQHF.

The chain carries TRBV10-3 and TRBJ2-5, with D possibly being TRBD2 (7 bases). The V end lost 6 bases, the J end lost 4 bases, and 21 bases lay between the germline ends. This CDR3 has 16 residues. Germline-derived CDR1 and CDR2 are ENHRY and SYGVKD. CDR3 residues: CAISEPPGAGAETQYF. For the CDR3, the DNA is TGTGCCATCAGCGAGCCCCCCGGCGCGGGGGCAGAGACCCAGTACTTC.